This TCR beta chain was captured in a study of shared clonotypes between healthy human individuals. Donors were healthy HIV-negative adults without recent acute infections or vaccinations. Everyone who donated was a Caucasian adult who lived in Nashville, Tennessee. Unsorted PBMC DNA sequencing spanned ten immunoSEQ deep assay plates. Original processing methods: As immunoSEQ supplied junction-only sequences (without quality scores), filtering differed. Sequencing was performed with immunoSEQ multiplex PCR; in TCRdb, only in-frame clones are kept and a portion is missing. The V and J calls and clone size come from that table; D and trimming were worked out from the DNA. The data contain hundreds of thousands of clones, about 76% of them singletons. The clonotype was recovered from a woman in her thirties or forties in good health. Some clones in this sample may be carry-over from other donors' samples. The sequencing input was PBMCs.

The CDR3 bases are TGTGCCAGCAGTTTACCACAGGGTTCGGGTGATGGCTACACCTTC. Amino acid sequence: CASSLPQGSGDGYTF. The rearrangement joins TRBV28 to TRBJ1-2, with a tentative D call TRBD1 (6 bases). CDR1 is MDHEN, CDR2 SYDVKM, per germline. The CDR3 runs 15 residues. The V end lost 2 bases, the J end lost 6 bases, and 16 bases lay between the germline ends.